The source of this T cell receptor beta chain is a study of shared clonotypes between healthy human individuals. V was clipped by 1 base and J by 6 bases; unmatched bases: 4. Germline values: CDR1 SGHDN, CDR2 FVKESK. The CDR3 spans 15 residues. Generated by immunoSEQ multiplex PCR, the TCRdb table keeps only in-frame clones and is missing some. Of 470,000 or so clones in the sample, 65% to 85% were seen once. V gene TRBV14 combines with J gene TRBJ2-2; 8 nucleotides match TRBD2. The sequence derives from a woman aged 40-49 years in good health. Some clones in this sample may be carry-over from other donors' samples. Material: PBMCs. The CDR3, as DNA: TGTGCCAGCAGCCAAGTATCGGGAGGGTCCGGGGAGCTGTTTTTT. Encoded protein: CASSQVSGGSGELFF.